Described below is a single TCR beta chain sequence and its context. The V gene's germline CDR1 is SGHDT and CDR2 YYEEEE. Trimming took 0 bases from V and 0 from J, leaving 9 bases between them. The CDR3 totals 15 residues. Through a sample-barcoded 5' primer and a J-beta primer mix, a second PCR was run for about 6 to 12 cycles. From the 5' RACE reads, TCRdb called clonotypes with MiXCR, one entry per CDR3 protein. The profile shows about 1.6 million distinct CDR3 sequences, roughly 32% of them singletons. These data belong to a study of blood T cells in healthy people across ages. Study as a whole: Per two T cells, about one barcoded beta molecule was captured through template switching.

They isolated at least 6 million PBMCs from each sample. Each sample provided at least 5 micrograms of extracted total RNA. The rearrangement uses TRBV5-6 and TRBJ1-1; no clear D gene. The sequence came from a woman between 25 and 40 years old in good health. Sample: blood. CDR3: CASSLDGEMNTEAFF. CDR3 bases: TGTGCCAGCAGCTTGGATGGGGAAATGAACACTGAAGCTTTCTTT.